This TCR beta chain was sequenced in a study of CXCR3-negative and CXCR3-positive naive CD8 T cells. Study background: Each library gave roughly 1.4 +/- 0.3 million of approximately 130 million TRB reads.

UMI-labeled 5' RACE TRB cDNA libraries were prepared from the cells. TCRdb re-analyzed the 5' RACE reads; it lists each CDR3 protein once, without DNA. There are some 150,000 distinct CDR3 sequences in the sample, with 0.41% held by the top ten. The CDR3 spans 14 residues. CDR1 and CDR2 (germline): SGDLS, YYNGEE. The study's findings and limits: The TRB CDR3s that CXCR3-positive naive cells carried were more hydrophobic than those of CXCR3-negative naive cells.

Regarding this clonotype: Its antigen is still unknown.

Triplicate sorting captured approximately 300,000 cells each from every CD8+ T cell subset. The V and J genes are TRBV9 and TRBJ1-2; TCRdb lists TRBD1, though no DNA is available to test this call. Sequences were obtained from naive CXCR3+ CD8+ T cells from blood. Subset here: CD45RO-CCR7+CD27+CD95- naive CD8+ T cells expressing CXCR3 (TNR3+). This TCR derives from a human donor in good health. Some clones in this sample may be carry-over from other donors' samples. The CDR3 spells CASSSTGSNYGYTF.